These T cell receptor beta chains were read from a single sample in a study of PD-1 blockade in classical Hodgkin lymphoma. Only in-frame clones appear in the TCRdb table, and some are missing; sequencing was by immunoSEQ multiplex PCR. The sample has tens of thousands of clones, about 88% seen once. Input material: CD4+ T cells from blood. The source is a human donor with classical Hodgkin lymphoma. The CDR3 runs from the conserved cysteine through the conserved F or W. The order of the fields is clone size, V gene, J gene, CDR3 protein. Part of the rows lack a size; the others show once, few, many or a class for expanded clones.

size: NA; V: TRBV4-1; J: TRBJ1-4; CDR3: CASSQYPVTANEKLFF
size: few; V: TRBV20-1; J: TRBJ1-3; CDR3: CSASYGNTIYF
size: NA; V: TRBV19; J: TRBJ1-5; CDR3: CASNPPHRGLHQPQHF
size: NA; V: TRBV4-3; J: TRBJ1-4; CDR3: CASSQEARRLEKLFF
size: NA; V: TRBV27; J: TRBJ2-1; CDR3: CASSQSGTSGGARFF
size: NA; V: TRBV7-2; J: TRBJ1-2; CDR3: CASSLAHEDGYGYTF
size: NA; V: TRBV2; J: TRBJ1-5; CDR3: CASRVQGSNQPQHF
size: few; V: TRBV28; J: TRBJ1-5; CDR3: CASSLGVTGGGQPQHF
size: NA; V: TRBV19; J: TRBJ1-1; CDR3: CAISLGDGTEAFF
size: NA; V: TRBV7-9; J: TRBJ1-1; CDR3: CASSFTTNTEAFF
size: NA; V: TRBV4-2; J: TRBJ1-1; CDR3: CASSQEARILNTEAFF
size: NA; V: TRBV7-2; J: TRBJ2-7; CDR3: CASSPRPIGSGYNEQYF
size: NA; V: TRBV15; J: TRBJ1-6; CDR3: CATSEIRGNSPLHF
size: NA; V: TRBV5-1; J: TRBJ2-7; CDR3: CASSLGPGIYEQYF
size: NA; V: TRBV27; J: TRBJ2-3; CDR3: CASSFVGDTQYF
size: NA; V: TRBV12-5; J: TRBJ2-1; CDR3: CASGTIGTSGGGNSYNEQFF
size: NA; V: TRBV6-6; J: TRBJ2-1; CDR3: CASSSSSGRGDEQFF
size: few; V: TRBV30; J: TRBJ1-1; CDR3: CAWSFLTTTEAFF
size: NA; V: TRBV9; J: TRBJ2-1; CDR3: CASSVGDFGAYNEQFF
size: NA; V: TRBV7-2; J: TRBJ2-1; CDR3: CASSLGRGTYNEQFF
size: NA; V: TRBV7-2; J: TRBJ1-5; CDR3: CASSLVSGGSGNQPQHF
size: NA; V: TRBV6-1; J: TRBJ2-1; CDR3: CASSAWGTGVSYNEQFF
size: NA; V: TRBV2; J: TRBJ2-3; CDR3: CASSAGYTDTQYF
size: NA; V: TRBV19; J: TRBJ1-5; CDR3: CASQEDRGLGGNQPQHF
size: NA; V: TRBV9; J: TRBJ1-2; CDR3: CASSPQDGNYGYTF
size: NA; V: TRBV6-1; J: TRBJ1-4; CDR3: CASSGGQGTKLFF
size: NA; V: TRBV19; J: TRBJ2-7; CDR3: CASRKGQGSYEQYF
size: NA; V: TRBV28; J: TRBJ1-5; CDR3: CASSLLGQLDQPQHF
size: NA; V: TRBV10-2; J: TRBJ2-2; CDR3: CASRLAQTGELFF
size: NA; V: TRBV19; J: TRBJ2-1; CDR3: CASSINLPGATEQFF
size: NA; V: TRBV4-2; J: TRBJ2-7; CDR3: CASSQRAGTGVEGEQYF
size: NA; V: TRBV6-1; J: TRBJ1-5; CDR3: CASSARPWLFSNQPQHF
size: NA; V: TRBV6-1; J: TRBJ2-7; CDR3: CATSYEQYF
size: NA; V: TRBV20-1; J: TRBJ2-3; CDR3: CSAEDTDTQYF
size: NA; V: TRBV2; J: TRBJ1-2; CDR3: CASSNRVASYTF
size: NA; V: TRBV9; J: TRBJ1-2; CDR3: CASSVEVGGISGYTF
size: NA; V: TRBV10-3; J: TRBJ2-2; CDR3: CAISVSGSETGELFF
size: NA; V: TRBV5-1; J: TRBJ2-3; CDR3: CASSLVSASTDTQYF
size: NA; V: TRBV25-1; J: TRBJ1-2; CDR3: CASSESTGGRGGYTF
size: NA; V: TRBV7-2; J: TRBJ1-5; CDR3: CASSLYFRTGNDQPQHF
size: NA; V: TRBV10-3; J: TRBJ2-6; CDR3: CAISEGPGLASLSSGANVLTF
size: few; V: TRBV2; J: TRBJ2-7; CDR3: CATGDRYYEQYF
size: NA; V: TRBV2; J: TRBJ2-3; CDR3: CASEGREGGDTQYF
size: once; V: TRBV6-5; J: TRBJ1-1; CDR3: CASSSTSGDTEAFF
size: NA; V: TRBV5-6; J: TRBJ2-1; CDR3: CASSYSFGTRTLNEQFF
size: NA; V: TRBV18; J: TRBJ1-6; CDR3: CASAGRQGNNSPLHF
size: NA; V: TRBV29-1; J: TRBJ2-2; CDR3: CSVQTGVWTGELFF
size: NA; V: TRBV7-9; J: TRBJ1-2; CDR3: CASSLGTNNGYTF
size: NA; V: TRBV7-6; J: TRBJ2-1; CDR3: CASTSEPAYNEQFF
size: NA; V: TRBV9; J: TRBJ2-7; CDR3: CASSASSSGIYYEQYF
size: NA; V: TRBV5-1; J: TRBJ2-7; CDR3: CASRPREGTPYEQYF
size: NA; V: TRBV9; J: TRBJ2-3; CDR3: CASSTRGVWVADTQYF
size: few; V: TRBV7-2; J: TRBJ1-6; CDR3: CASSLVVLGSPLHF
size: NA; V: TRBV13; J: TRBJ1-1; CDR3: CASAEGGNTEAFF
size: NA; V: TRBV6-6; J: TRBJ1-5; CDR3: CASSPVDGMGIQPQHF
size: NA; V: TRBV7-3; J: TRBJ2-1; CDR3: CASSLIRSSYNEQFF
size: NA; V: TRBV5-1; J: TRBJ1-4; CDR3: CASSPGPIGGEKLFF
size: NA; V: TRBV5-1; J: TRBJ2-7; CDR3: CASSFGYLTGNYEQYF
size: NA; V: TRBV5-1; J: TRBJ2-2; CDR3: CASSRASYTGELFF